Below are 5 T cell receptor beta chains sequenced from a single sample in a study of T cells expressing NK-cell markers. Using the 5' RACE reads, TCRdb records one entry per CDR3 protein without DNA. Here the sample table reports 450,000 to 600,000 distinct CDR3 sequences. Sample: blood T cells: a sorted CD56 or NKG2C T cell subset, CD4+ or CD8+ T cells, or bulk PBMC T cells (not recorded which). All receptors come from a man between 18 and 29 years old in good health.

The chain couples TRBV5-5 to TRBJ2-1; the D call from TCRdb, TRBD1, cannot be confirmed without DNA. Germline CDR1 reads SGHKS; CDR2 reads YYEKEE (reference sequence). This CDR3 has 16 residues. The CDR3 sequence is CASSPGSSQTYNEQFF.

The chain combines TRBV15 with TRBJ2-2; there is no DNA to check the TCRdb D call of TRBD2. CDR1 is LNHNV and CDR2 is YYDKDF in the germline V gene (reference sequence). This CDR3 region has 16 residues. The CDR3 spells CATSRVTSGNTGELFF. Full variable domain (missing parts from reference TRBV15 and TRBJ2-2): DAMVIQNPRYQVTQFGKPVTLSCSQTLNHNVMYWYQQKSSQAPKLLFHYYDKDFNNEADTPDNFQSRRPNTSFCFLDIRSPGLGDTAMYLCATSRVTSGNTGELFFGEGSRLTVL.

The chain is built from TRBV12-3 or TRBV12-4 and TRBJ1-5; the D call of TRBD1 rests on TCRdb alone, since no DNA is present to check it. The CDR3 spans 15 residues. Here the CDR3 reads CASSFRGQSNQPQHF.

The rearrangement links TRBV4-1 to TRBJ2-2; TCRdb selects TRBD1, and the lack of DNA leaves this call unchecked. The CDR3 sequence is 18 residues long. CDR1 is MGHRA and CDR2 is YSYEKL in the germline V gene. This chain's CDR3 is CASSQDVGARTNTGELFF.

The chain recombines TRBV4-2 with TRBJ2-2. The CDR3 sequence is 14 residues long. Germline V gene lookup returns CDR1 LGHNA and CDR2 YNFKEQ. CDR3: CASSQDFGAGELFF.